The clone carrying this T cell receptor beta chain occurred many times. This record comes from a study of T cell responses to AZD1222 COVID-19 vaccine. The repertoire was sequenced with immunoSEQ multiplex PCR; TCRdb's copy has only in-frame clones and lacks some. The sample includes 100,000 or so clones, over 75% of them seen just once. This TCR was recovered from an adult in good health. This specimen consisted of peripheral blood, obtained on day 0 of AZD1222 vaccination.

Written as DNA, the CDR3 is TGTGCCAGCACCCCCCCGAACACAGATACGCAGTATTTT. Translated: CASTPPNTDTQYF. The chain links TRBV7-9 to TRBJ2-3; no reliable D call. Germline values: CDR1 SEHNR, CDR2 FQNEAQ (reference sequence). V shed 7 bases and J shed 2 bases, with 10 bases lying between them. CDR3 size: 13 residues.